Shown below are 11 T cell receptor beta chains from a single sample sequenced in a study of T-cell memory formation after mild COVID-19. From the 5' RACE reads, TCRdb called clonotypes with MiXCR, one entry per CDR3 protein. The sample records roughly 400,000 distinct CDR3 sequences, less than 25% being singletons. Material: PBMCs or a T cell subset sorted from them (not recorded which). The receptors were sampled from an adult woman who had mild COVID-19 (a few samples of this study predate the infection). Cell type and time point are not known.

The V and J genes are TRBV19 and TRBJ1-2; 10 bases fit TRBD1. V shed 6 bases and J 4 bases; nucleotides not matched to a gene: 8. CDR3 size: 15 residues. Germline CDR1 is LNHDA and CDR2 is SQIVND (reference sequence). The CDR3 region is CASSPGQGSGYGYTF. Written as DNA, the CDR3 is TGTGCCAGTAGCCCGGGACAGGGGAGCGGCTATGGCTACACCTTC.

This clonotype was counted a few times. This chain uses TRBV7-2 with TRBJ2-1; D unresolved. V dropped 4 bases and J dropped 7 bases, with 11 bases sitting between them. The CDR3 has 13 residues. In germline, CDR1 is SGHTA, CDR2 FQGNSA. Here the CDR3 reads CASSSLVRNEQFF. In DNA, the CDR3 is TGTGCCAGCAGCTCCCTAGTTAGGAATGAGCAGTTCTTC. The complete variable domain, with remaining parts taken from reference TRBV7-2 and TRBJ2-1, reads GAGVSQSPSNKVTEKGKDVELRCDPISGHTALYWYRQSLGQGLEFLIYFQGNSAPDKSGLPSDRFSAERTGGSVSTLTIQRTQQEDSAVYLCASSSLVRNEQFFGPGTRLTVL.

This clonotype has a handful of counts. The genes are TRBV20-1 and TRBJ2-3; 12 nucleotides align to TRBD2. CDR1 DFQATT and CDR2 SNEGSKA come from the germline V gene (reference sequence). The CDR3 totals 11 residues. Trimming cost V 7 bases and J 14 bases; bases outside gene matches: 7. CDR3 sequence (DNA): TGCAGTGTTTGGACTAGCGGGGACCGGTATTTT. This gives the protein CSVWTSGDRYF.

The chain has TRBV6-2 or TRBV6-3 and TRBJ2-7; 11 bases are shared with TRBD2. J gave up 6 bases and V 2 bases, and 18 bases lay outside the gene matches. This CDR3 is built from 19 residues. Germline V gives CDR1 MNHEY, CDR2 SVGEGT. The CDR3 loop is CASSYPRSGTSGRVTEQYF. The CDR3 coding sequence is TGTGCCAGCAGTTACCCTCGCTCCGGGACTAGCGGCCGGGTTACCGAGCAGTACTTC.

The CDR3 here is CASSRDGRSYEQYF. As DNA, the CDR3 is TGTGCCAGCAGTCGGGACGGACGGAGCTACGAGCAGTACTTC. The chain links TRBV27 to TRBJ2-7; D could derive from TRBD1 or TRBD2 (5 bases each). V lost 5 bases and J 3 bases, leaving 14 bases between the germline ends. The CDR3 has 14 residues. The germline gives CDR1 MNHEY, CDR2 SMNVEV (reference sequence).

The chain joins TRBV9 to TRBJ1-1, with D unresolved. V was trimmed by 6 bases and J by 1 base, leaving 16 bases between them. CDR3 length: 15 residues. CDR1 and CDR2 (germline): SGDLS, YYNGEE. This chain's CDR3 is CASTKTVGTNTEAFF. The CDR3 DNA sequence: TGTGCCAGCACCAAGACGGTAGGCACGAACACTGAAGCTTTCTTT.

The V and J genes are TRBV7-6 and TRBJ2-1; 8 nucleotides match TRBD2. V dropped 4 bases and J dropped 8; count of bases not matched to a gene: 10. Germline V gene sequence: CDR1 SGHVS, CDR2 FNYEAQ. This CDR3 region has 15 residues. DNA for the CDR3: TGTGCCAGCAGCTCGATAGCGGGGACGAACTATGAGCAGTTCTTC. Translation: CASSSIAGTNYEQFF. The full variable domain, in which reference TRBV7-6 and TRBJ2-1 provide the parts outside the CDR3, is GAGVSQSPRYKVTKRGQDVALRCDPISGHVSLYWYRQALGQGPEFLTYFNYEAQQDKSGLPNDRFSAERPEGSISTLTIQRTEQRDSAMYRCASSSIAGTNYEQFFGPGTRLTVL.

This clonotype showed up just a few times. The chain recombines TRBV20-1 with TRBJ2-7; TRBD1 might be the D (6 bases). The CDR3 covers 14 residues. V lost 4 bases and J 3 bases, leaving 16 bases between the germline ends. Germline V gene lookup returns CDR1 DFQATT and CDR2 SNEGSKA (reference sequence). The CDR3 nucleotides read TGCAGTGCTAAAGTCGGGACACCAGACTACGAGCAGTACTTC. Translation gives CSAKVGTPDYEQYF.

The J gene is TRBJ2-3, the V gene TRBV6-4; possibly TRBD2 for D (6 bases). This CDR3 spans 14 amino acids. CDR1 is MRHNA, CDR2 SNTAGT, per germline. Between the trimmed V and J ends, which lost 4 bases and 6 bases, there was a span of 14 bases. The CDR3 region is CASSAGVTPDTQYF. The CDR3 DNA reads as TGTGCCAGCAGTGCGGGGGTGACGCCGGATACGCAGTATTTT.

There are a few counts of this clonotype. The J gene is TRBJ2-7, the V gene TRBV7-6, with 14 bases fitting TRBD2. V lost 4 bases, J lost 0 bases, and 11 bases stayed unmatched. CDR3 size: 19 residues. Germline V CDR1 and CDR2: SGHVS, FNYEAQ. CDR3 sequence (DNA): TGTGCCAGCAGCTCGCTGACTAGCGGGAGGGGCCATGCCTCCTACGAGCAGTACTTC. Translating it yields CASSSLTSGRGHASYEQYF.

The rearrangement joins TRBV11-3 to TRBJ1-1, with 7 bases fitting TRBD1. Germline V gene sequence: CDR1 SGHNT, CDR2 YENEEA. V gave up 1 base and J gave up 0 bases; unmatched junction bases: 5. CDR3 length equals 16 residues. In DNA, the CDR3 is TGTGCCAGCAGCTTAGGGACAGGACCTTTGAACACTGAAGCTTTCTTT. It encodes CASSLGTGPLNTEAFF.